Below, one TCR beta chain is given with its context. Its antigen is not known. From germline, CDR1 is LNHDA and CDR2 SQIVND (reference sequence). This CDR3 comprises 14 residues. Trimming left V 10 bases short and J 6 bases short, with 21 bases between. Using immunoSEQ multiplex PCR, the repertoire was profiled, and TCRdb retains in-frame clones only, with some absent. Found here are some 900,000 clones, roughly 72% of them singletons; the top ten hold around 1.4%. The source of the sample is a study of shared clonotypes between healthy human individuals. Whole-study results and caveats: The study sampled only blood, and tissue repertoires likely differ. What rarefaction showed was incomplete sorted-subset sequencing despite large depth. The sharing of 4% to 5.5% of naive CD4 clonotypes was seen across a few donors. With few donors, the genetic and exposure-history diversity represented was limited.

The sequenced material came from memory CD4+ T cells sorted from blood. Subset of the sample: CD45RA-negative fraction. The sequence came from a man between 18 and 35 years old in good health. The genes are TRBV19 and TRBJ1-2; D may be TRBD1 (6 bases). The CDR3 loop reads CATKRPTGQDGYTF. Here the CDR3 DNA reads TGTGCCACTAAACGTCCGACAGGTCAGGATGGCTACACCTTC.